A selection of T cell receptor beta chains follows, all from one sample in a study of a mutant IDH1 vaccine in newly diagnosed glioma. Some clones are missing from TCRdb's copy, which holds only in-frame ones; the method was immunoSEQ multiplex PCR. The sample includes around 60,000 clones, 75% to 95% seen only once; the top ten take 2.5% to 3%. The sample was PBMCs, taken from a glioma patient treated with radiotherapy, temozolomide or both. These receptors were obtained from a man aged 50 or older with glioma. Both conserved end residues are part of each CDR3. The order of the fields is clone size, J gene, V gene, CDR3 protein. Clone size is stated in some rows and not others, as once, few, many or a class when expanded.

clone size: -; J gene: TRBJ2-2; V gene: TRBV4-2; CDR3 protein: CASSHGTGDGELFF
clone size: -; J gene: TRBJ1-5; V gene: TRBV28; CDR3 protein: CASSLLRGSNQPQHF
clone size: once; J gene: TRBJ2-7; V gene: TRBV27; CDR3 protein: CASSSADGFYEQYF
clone size: -; J gene: TRBJ2-5; V gene: TRBV5-1; CDR3 protein: CASSPTLPGGTQYF
clone size: once; J gene: TRBJ1-3; V gene: TRBV5-4; CDR3 protein: CASSLDEGAGNTIYF
clone size: -; J gene: TRBJ1-3; V gene: TRBV6-6; CDR3 protein: CAVDSFGINTIYF
clone size: few; J gene: TRBJ1-5; V gene: TRBV7-8; CDR3 protein: CASSLGVQAFAQPQHF
clone size: -; J gene: TRBJ2-3; V gene: TRBV9; CDR3 protein: CASSPGTSGGGDTQYF
clone size: -; J gene: TRBJ1-5; V gene: TRBV6-1; CDR3 protein: CASIAKRQGHQPQHF
clone size: -; J gene: TRBJ1-4; V gene: TRBV4-3; CDR3 protein: CASSQDAWTGKEKLFF
clone size: -; J gene: TRBJ1-5; V gene: TRBV4-1; CDR3 protein: CASSQDHWDSNQPQHF
clone size: -; J gene: TRBJ2-7; V gene: TRBV28; CDR3 protein: CASSGVGTPVYEQYF
clone size: -; J gene: TRBJ2-2; V gene: TRBV7-3; CDR3 protein: CASSKTGNTGELFF
clone size: -; J gene: TRBJ2-7; V gene: TRBV7-2; CDR3 protein: CASSSPGHTYEQYF
clone size: once; J gene: TRBJ1-1; V gene: TRBV11-2; CDR3 protein: CASSNIQAGGAFF
clone size: -; J gene: TRBJ1-2; V gene: TRBV20-1; CDR3 protein: CSAGSDYGYTF
clone size: -; J gene: TRBJ2-1; V gene: TRBV5-5; CDR3 protein: CASSQRGTHNEQFF
clone size: -; J gene: TRBJ2-3; V gene: TRBV7-2; CDR3 protein: CASSPRQGRGYTDTQYF
clone size: once; J gene: TRBJ1-2; V gene: TRBV5-1; CDR3 protein: CASSSSGDRGEGYTF
clone size: -; J gene: TRBJ2-5; V gene: TRBV7-2; CDR3 protein: CASSLKLAQETQYF
clone size: -; J gene: TRBJ2-5; V gene: TRBV5-5; CDR3 protein: CASSPGLAGGGYQETQYF
clone size: -; J gene: TRBJ2-5; V gene: TRBV19; CDR3 protein: CASSIGTVQETQYF
clone size: -; J gene: TRBJ2-1; V gene: TRBV27; CDR3 protein: CASSLGKTQFF
clone size: -; J gene: TRBJ1-4; V gene: TRBV19; CDR3 protein: CASGDRAREKKLFF
clone size: -; J gene: TRBJ2-7; V gene: TRBV27; CDR3 protein: CASSLTGGSYEQYF
clone size: -; J gene: TRBJ1-2; V gene: TRBV19; CDR3 protein: CASSTGRGDYGYTF
clone size: -; J gene: TRBJ2-7; V gene: TRBV29-1; CDR3 protein: CSVATGVSYEQYF
clone size: -; J gene: TRBJ2-7; V gene: TRBV30; CDR3 protein: CAWSVSSSGSLYEQYF
clone size: -; J gene: TRBJ2-1; V gene: TRBV19; CDR3 protein: CASSIDQETGLSEQFF
clone size: -; J gene: TRBJ1-5; V gene: TRBV28; CDR3 protein: CASRKTGGSNQPQHF
clone size: -; J gene: TRBJ2-7; V gene: TRBV9; CDR3 protein: CASSVAGDSSYEQYF
clone size: -; J gene: TRBJ1-1; V gene: TRBV7-9; CDR3 protein: CASSPTDTEAFF
clone size: -; J gene: TRBJ1-1; V gene: TRBV19; CDR3 protein: CASGSGASTGGTEAFF
clone size: -; J gene: TRBJ1-1; V gene: TRBV7-6; CDR3 protein: CASSLDTAMAEAFF
clone size: -; J gene: TRBJ2-7; V gene: TRBV19; CDR3 protein: CASSIGSSYEQYF
clone size: -; J gene: TRBJ1-1; V gene: TRBV6-5; CDR3 protein: CASSYGSTKNTEAFF
clone size: -; J gene: TRBJ2-7; V gene: TRBV19; CDR3 protein: CASSTTRQGPLSPYEQYF
clone size: -; J gene: TRBJ2-2; V gene: TRBV9; CDR3 protein: CASSVLAGGAGELFF
clone size: -; J gene: TRBJ2-7; V gene: TRBV7-6; CDR3 protein: CASSLGGRMTYEQYF
clone size: once; J gene: TRBJ1-2; V gene: TRBV27; CDR3 protein: CASSPRPFGLEYGYTF
clone size: -; J gene: TRBJ2-3; V gene: TRBV14; CDR3 protein: CASSQDWRGGGTDTQYF
clone size: -; J gene: TRBJ1-4; V gene: TRBV2; CDR3 protein: CASSDPGAVEKLFF
clone size: -; J gene: TRBJ1-1; V gene: TRBV30; CDR3 protein: CAWSANMNTEAFF
clone size: -; J gene: TRBJ2-3; V gene: TRBV29-1; CDR3 protein: CSVEAPTLTQGQYF
clone size: -; J gene: TRBJ2-1; V gene: TRBV30; CDR3 protein: CAWSPGQYEQFF